The 32 T cell receptor beta chains reported below all come from one sample, sequenced in a study of cytomegalovirus exposure and HLA in healthy donors. PCR primers comprised 60 Vbeta and 13 Jbeta primers. Sequencing used immunoSEQ multiplex PCR; TCRdb keeps in-frame clones, though not all of them. The sample has about 78,000 clones, 75% to 90% seen once. The sequenced material came from PBMCs. Receptors were obtained from a man aged 50 to 60 in good health and CMV-seropositive.

The table lists this clone with a few counts. The rearrangement uses TRBV6-4 and TRBJ1-5; a weak D match, TRBD1 (6 bases). This CDR3 has 16 amino acids. Per germline, CDR1 MRHNA and CDR2 SNTAGT. V dropped 7 bases and J dropped 1 base, with 17 bases sitting between them. CDR3 bases: TGTGCCAGCACTAAGCGGGGGGGCGCGAGCAATCAGCCCCAGCATTTT. Translated, it gives CASTKRGGASNQPQHF.

In its sample, this clone was seen a few times. This chain connects TRBV5-4 to TRBJ2-3; 8 nucleotides match TRBD2. CDR3 length: 15 amino acids. Losses at the gene ends were 6 bases for V and 2 bases for J; bases not matched to a gene: 8. Germline assignment: CDR1 SGHNT and CDR2 YYREEE (reference sequence). For the CDR3, the DNA is TGTGCCAGCACCGATGCGCGGGAGGACACAGATACGCAGTATTTT. Its protein product is CASTDAREDTDTQYF.

V and J are TRBV19 and TRBJ1-1; 7 bases are a match to TRBD1. The CDR3 is 13 amino acids. Trimming removed 8 bases from V and 6 bases from J; junction bases left unmatched: 9. The germline V gene has CDR1 LNHDA and CDR2 SQIVND (reference sequence). The CDR3 DNA follows: TGTGCCAGTGAGGACAGGTCGTCGGCTGAAGCTTTCTTT. It yields the protein CASEDRSSAEAFF. The full variable domain, its missing parts supplied by reference TRBV19 and TRBJ1-1, is DGGITQSPKYLFRKEGQNVTLSCEQNLNHDAMYWYRQDPGQGLRLIYYSQIVNDFQKGDIAEGYSVSREKKESFPLTVTSAQKNPTAFYLCASEDRSSAEAFFGQGTRLTVV.

This chain uses TRBV4-3 with TRBJ2-2; TRBD1 might be the D (5 bases). Trimming took off 1 base at V and 6 bases at J, with 9 bases between the two ends. CDR1 and CDR2 from the germline V gene are LGHNA and YSLEER. CDR3 length: 14 residues. CDR3 nucleotide sequence: TGCGCCAGCAGCCAAGTTACAGGCTCCGGGGAGCTGTTTTTT. Encoded protein: CASSQVTGSGELFF.

V usage is TRBV6-5 and J usage is TRBJ1-4, with a tentative D call TRBD1 (6 bases). V dropped 0 bases and J dropped 8 bases, with 13 bases sitting between them. Germline V gives CDR1 MNHEY, CDR2 SVGAGI. This CDR3 region has 15 residues. CDR3 in DNA: TGTGCCAGCAGTTACTCGACAGGCGCGGGCGAAAAACTGTTTTTT. Translation gives CASSYSTGAGEKLFF.

The V call is TRBV6-5, the J call TRBJ2-1; 7 bases match TRBD2. The V gene end was trimmed by 1 base and the J gene end by 2 bases; junction bases not matched to a gene: 2. Germline CDR1 reads MNHEY; CDR2 reads SVGAGI. This CDR3 region has 15 residues. The CDR3 DNA sequence: TGTGCCAGCAGTTACTGGGAGGGAGCCTACAATGAGCAGTTCTTC. It specifies CASSYWEGAYNEQFF.

The chain carries TRBV11-2 and TRBJ2-1; 8 nucleotides align to TRBD2. V shed 6 bases and J 6 bases; nucleotides not matched to a gene: 16. The CDR3 has 17 amino acids. CDR1 is SGHAT, CDR2 FQNNGV, per germline. CDR3 loop: CASSASGGEYRSNEQFF. In DNA, the CDR3 is TGTGCCAGCAGTGCCTCCGGGGGGGAATATCGCTCCAATGAGCAGTTCTTC.

This chain connects TRBV13 to TRBJ2-5; D perhaps matches TRBD1 (5 bases). This CDR3 spans 16 amino acids. The V and J ends lost 1 base and 4 bases respectively, with 16 bases between them. Germline values: CDR1 PRHDT, CDR2 FYEKMQ (reference sequence). The CDR3 sequence is CASSLEVREIPETQYF. In nucleotides, the CDR3 is TGTGCCAGCAGCTTAGAAGTCAGGGAAATCCCAGAGACCCAGTACTTC. Variable domain in full (rest from reference TRBV13 and TRBJ2-5): AAGVIQSPRHLIKEKRETATLKCYPIPRHDTVYWYQQGPGQDPQFLISFYEKMQSDKGSIPDRFSAQQFSDYHSELNMSSLELGDSALYFCASSLEVREIPETQYFGPGTRLLVL.

The V and J genes are TRBV7-9 and TRBJ2-1, with D possibly matching TRBD2 (6 bases). The V and J ends lost 1 base and 1 base respectively, with 8 bases between them. This CDR3 comprises 15 residues. Germline CDR1 is SEHNR and CDR2 is FQNEAQ (reference sequence). CDR3 nucleotide sequence: TGTGCCAGCAGCTTAGGTCGGGGGTCCTACAATGAGCAGTTCTTC. Translation: CASSLGRGSYNEQFF.

The chain is built from TRBV14 and TRBJ2-7; 7 bases match TRBD2. Trimming cost V 4 bases and J 0 bases; bases outside gene matches: 6. The CDR3 is made up of 15 amino acids. Germline V gene lookup returns CDR1 SGHDN and CDR2 FVKESK. The CDR3, as DNA: TGTGCCAGCAGCCTTAGCGGGTACTCCTCCTACGAGCAGTACTTC. Amino acid sequence: CASSLSGYSSYEQYF.

This chain links TRBV19 with TRBJ2-1, with D unresolved. The CDR3 is 13 amino acids. From germline, CDR1 is LNHDA and CDR2 SQIVND (reference sequence). Trimming took off 1 base at V and 9 bases at J, with 10 bases between the two ends. The CDR3 sequence: CASSIVSPGEQFF. DNA of the CDR3: TGTGCCAGTAGTATAGTAAGCCCGGGTGAGCAGTTCTTC.

J is TRBJ2-2 and V is TRBV5-1, with D possibly TRBD1 on 6 matching bases. Germline CDR1 is SGHRS and CDR2 is YFSETQ. Trimming took off 4 bases at V and 1 base at J, with 14 bases between the two ends. The CDR3 contains 16 residues. The chain's CDR3 is CASSIQGDVNTGELFF. CDR3 nucleotide sequence: TGCGCCAGCAGCATACAGGGTGACGTGAACACCGGGGAGCTGTTTTTT.

This clone was seen once. This chain uses TRBV7-9 with TRBJ2-5; D is possibly TRBD2 (6 bases). CDR1 SEHNR and CDR2 FQNEAQ come from the germline V gene (reference sequence). The CDR3 sequence is 17 residues long. V was trimmed by 0 bases and J by 3 bases, leaving 17 bases between them. The CDR3 spells CASSLADSGYVKETQYF. For the CDR3, the DNA is TGTGCCAGCAGCTTAGCAGATAGCGGATACGTCAAAGAGACCCAGTACTTC.

This sequence joins TRBV4-2 and TRBJ1-2; the match to TRBD1 covers 7 bases. Trimming at V came to 5 bases and at J to 2 bases, leaving 8 bases not matched to a gene. This CDR3 region has 15 residues. The germline V gene encodes CDR1 LGHNA and CDR2 YNFKEQ. The CDR3 nucleotides are TGTGCCAGCAGCGCCGAGGGACAGCTAAACTATGGCTACACCTTC. It specifies CASSAEGQLNYGYTF.

As to this clone: One end of the junction varies from germline; a read error may be responsible. The chain carries TRBV2 and TRBJ1-2; 8 nucleotides align to TRBD1. Germline CDR1 reads SNHLY; CDR2 reads FYNNEI. The CDR3 has 15 residues. Here the CDR3 reads CTSQSGQGFSYGYTF. The CDR3 nucleotides are TGTACCAGTCAAAGCGGACAGGGTTTTTCTTATGGCTACACCTTC.

This clone was counted only a few times. An end of the junction differs from the germline gene, which may be a read error. The chain joins TRBV5-4 to TRBJ1-5; 9 bases fit TRBD1. The CDR3 is 14 residues long. CDR1 and CDR2 from the germline V gene are SGHNT and YYREEE (reference sequence). The CDR3 nucleotides are TGCGCCAGCAGCCTATGGACAGGGGATCAGCCCCAGCATTTT. Amino acid sequence: CASSLWTGDQPQHF.

J is TRBJ1-4 and V is TRBV2; 11 bases are shared with TRBD1. CDR1 is SNHLY, CDR2 FYNNEI, per germline. V lost 6 bases, J lost 3 bases, and 6 bases stayed unmatched. The CDR3 runs 16 residues. The CDR3 DNA reads as TGTGCCAGCAGGGGACAGGGGGAGGAAGCTAATGAAAAACTGTTTTTT. Translating it yields CASRGQGEEANEKLFF. Variable domain in full (rest from reference TRBV2 and TRBJ1-4): EPEVTQTPSHQVTQMGQEVILRCVPISNHLYFYWYRQILGQKVEFLVSFYNNEISEKSEIFDDQFSVERPDGSNFTLKIRSTKLEDSAMYFCASRGQGEEANEKLFFGSGTQLSVL.

The chain uses TRBV19 and TRBJ1-6, with a possible D match to TRBD1 (5 bases). There are 14 residues in the CDR3. The germline gives CDR1 LNHDA, CDR2 SQIVND (reference sequence). V shed 8 bases and J shed 6 bases, with 14 bases lying between them. The CDR3 protein is CASQTTEPNSPLHF. DNA of the CDR3: TGTGCCAGTCAAACGACAGAGCCTAATTCACCCCTCCACTTT.

The chain links TRBV6-5 to TRBJ2-7; D not certain. The V end was cut by 5 bases, the J end by 1 base, with 3 bases between. This CDR3 has 11 amino acids. CDR1 and CDR2 (germline): MNHEY, SVGAGI. This CDR3 reads CASSPSYEQYF. The CDR3, as DNA: TGTGCCAGCAGTCCGTCCTACGAGCAGTACTTC.

The chain is built from TRBV18 and TRBJ1-1; TRBD1 is a possible D gene (5 bases). The germline V and J ends were trimmed by 3 bases and 6 bases, with 14 bases remaining between them. Per the germline V gene, CDR1 is KGHSH and CDR2 is LQKENI. This CDR3 contains 14 residues. This CDR3 is CASSPGMAGAEAFF. Written as DNA, the CDR3 is TGTGCCAGCTCACCCGGTATGGCGGGGGCTGAAGCTTTCTTT.

This clone has only a few counts. The chain carries TRBV7-9 and TRBJ2-5; weak D call: TRBD2 (6 bases). The CDR3 sequence is 15 residues long. CDR1 and CDR2 from the germline V gene are SEHNR and FQNEAQ (reference sequence). Trimming pared 0 bases from V and 3 bases from J, leaving 11 bases between. This chain's CDR3 is CASSLAGLSKETQYF. CDR3 bases: TGTGCCAGCAGCTTAGCGGGACTTTCGAAAGAGACCCAGTACTTC.

The V and J genes are TRBV6-6 and TRBJ1-1; no firm D call. V lost 4 bases to trimming and J lost 5 bases, with 8 bases between them. The CDR3 runs to 12 residues. The germline CDR1 and CDR2 sequences are MNHNY and SVGAGI (reference sequence). The CDR3 DNA reads TGTGCCAGCAGTTTATCCAGAACTGAAGCTTTCTTT. Amino acid sequence: CASSLSRTEAFF.

The chain carries TRBV10-3 and TRBJ2-2; D might be TRBD1 (6 bases). Deletions cut 0 bases from V and 4 bases from J, with 15 bases between. CDR1 and CDR2 from the germline V gene are ENHRY and SYGVKD. The length of the CDR3 is 17 residues. CDR3 coding DNA: TGTGCCATCAGTGAGTCAGAGGGGGTTCTTGGCACCGGGGAGCTGTTTTTT. This encodes CAISESEGVLGTGELFF.

This clone was detected only a few times. The gene calls are TRBV5-1 and TRBJ2-2; D is possibly TRBD1 (6 bases). V lost 5 bases, J lost 2 bases, and 10 bases lay in between. CDR3 size: 14 residues. Germline loops: CDR1 SGHRS, CDR2 YFSETQ. The CDR3 DNA sequence: TGCGCCAGCAGGGGGGCCTCCAACACCGGGGAGCTGTTTTTT. Amino acids: CASRGASNTGELFF. The full variable domain, rest sourced from reference TRBV5-1 and TRBJ2-2, is KAGVTQTPRYLIKTRGQQVTLSCSPISGHRSVSWYQQTPGQGLQFLFEYFSETQRNKGNFPGRFSGRQFSNSRSEMNVSTLELGDSALYLCASRGASNTGELFFGEGSRLTVL.

This clone was detected a few times. V usage is TRBV6-5 and J usage is TRBJ1-5, with D hard to call. Trimming left V 5 bases short and J 9 bases short, with 17 bases between. CDR3 length: 14 residues. Germline assignment: CDR1 MNHEY and CDR2 SVGAGI. The CDR3 nucleotides read TGTGCCAGCAGTACGGGTCCTGGTGTTGGGCCCCAGCATTTT. As protein: CASSTGPGVGPQHF.

This clone was seen once. This chain uses TRBV4-2 with TRBJ1-1; 8 bases are a match to TRBD1. Unmatched junction bases numbered 10, after V lost 0 bases and J lost 4 bases. CDR3 size: 17 residues. Germline V gives CDR1 LGHNA, CDR2 YNFKEQ. The CDR3 sequence: CASSQEGYAGGITEAFF. CDR3 nucleotides: TGTGCCAGCAGCCAAGAGGGCTACGCAGGGGGCATCACTGAAGCTTTCTTT.

The rearrangement uses TRBV19 and TRBJ2-7; 10 bases align to TRBD2. CDR3 length: 13 amino acids. Trimming removed 8 bases from V and 4 bases from J; junction bases left unmatched: 5. Germline CDR1 LNHDA, CDR2 SQIVND (reference sequence). The CDR3 sequence is CASSLAGLYEQYF. The CDR3 DNA reads as TGTGCCAGTTCACTAGCGGGATTGTACGAGCAGTACTTC. Full variable domain (missing parts from reference TRBV19 and TRBJ2-7): DGGITQSPKYLFRKEGQNVTLSCEQNLNHDAMYWYRQDPGQGLRLIYYSQIVNDFQKGDIAEGYSVSREKKESFPLTVTSAQKNPTAFYLCASSLAGLYEQYFGPGTRLTVT.

This clone has a single count. V usage is TRBV10-3 and J usage is TRBJ1-2, with TRBD1 as a possible D gene (6 bases). Between the trimmed V and J ends, which lost 3 bases and 5 bases, there was a span of 10 bases. CDR3 length: 13 residues. Germline CDR1 ENHRY, CDR2 SYGVKD. CDR3 protein: CAISDRGLYGYTF. In DNA, the CDR3 is TGTGCCATCAGTGACAGGGGATTATATGGCTACACCTTC.

This clone has a single count. The chain combines TRBV2 with TRBJ2-5; no clear D gene. The CDR3 runs 12 residues. CDR1 is SNHLY and CDR2 is FYNNEI in the germline V gene. Deletions cut 2 bases from V and 4 bases from J, with 5 bases between. CDR3 sequence reads: CASSESGETQYF. CDR3 coding DNA: TGTGCCAGCAGTGAATCCGGAGAGACCCAGTACTTC.

The chain links TRBV6-6 to TRBJ1-2, with TRBD1 as a possible D gene (5 bases). The V and J ends lost 8 bases and 6 bases respectively, with 7 bases between them. The CDR3 has 10 residues. Germline V gene data show CDR1 as MNHNY and CDR2 as SVGAGI (reference sequence). In DNA, the CDR3 is TGTGCCAGCTCAGGGAATGGCTACACCTTC. It encodes CASSGNGYTF.

This clone was counted between two and nine times. V gene TRBV19 combines with J gene TRBJ2-3; 7 nucleotides align to TRBD1. Germline V gene lookup returns CDR1 LNHDA and CDR2 SQIVND (reference sequence). The CDR3 covers 14 residues. V lost 5 bases to trimming and J lost 4 bases; unmatched junction nucleotides: 6. The CDR3 region is CASSADRWSDTQYF. The CDR3 DNA reads as TGTGCCAGTAGTGCGGACAGGTGGTCAGATACGCAGTATTTT. Variable domain in full (rest from reference TRBV19 and TRBJ2-3): DGGITQSPKYLFRKEGQNVTLSCEQNLNHDAMYWYRQDPGQGLRLIYYSQIVNDFQKGDIAEGYSVSREKKESFPLTVTSAQKNPTAFYLCASSADRWSDTQYFGPGTRLTVL.

The chain uses TRBV6-5 and TRBJ1-4, with TRBD1 matching over 8 bases. The germline CDR1 and CDR2 sequences are MNHEY and SVGAGI. The CDR3 has 16 residues. V lost 2 bases and J lost 6; bases outside the gene matches: 8. CDR3 DNA sequence: TGTGCCAGCAGTTACAGGGCCGGACAGGGAGATGAAAAACTGTTTTTT. The encoded protein is CASSYRAGQGDEKLFF.